This is a list of T cell receptor beta chains from one sample in a study of tumor and adjacent non-tumor tissue in lung cancer. TCRdb called the multiplex PCR reads again in MiXCR, with one record for every CDR3 protein. The data show more than 120,000 distinct CDR3 sequences, with around 65% seen just once and 18% held by the top ten. Sequenced sample: lung tumor tissue. Receptor source: a man in his sixties with small cell lung cancer. The CDR3 runs from the conserved cysteine through the conserved F or W. A D gene is named only where the DNA matches it firmly. A clone size is listed for some rows: how often the clone was seen (once, few, many), or a class if it is expanded.

d_call,clone_size,j_call,v_call,cdr3_nt,cdr3_aa
-,-,TRBJ2-1,TRBV11-2,TGTGCCAGTAGCATCGTACTCAAGAATGAGCAGTTCTTC,CASSIVLKNEQFF
TRBD1,-,TRBJ2-7,TRBV4-1,TGCGCCAGCAGCCCGGGACAGGGATTTACCTACGAGCAGTACTTC,CASSPGQGFTYEQYF
-,few,TRBJ1-5,TRBV6-1,TGTGCCAGCAGTACAGGAGTTTCTATGCCACAGCATTTT,CASSTGVSMPQHF
-,many,TRBJ2-6,TRBV11-3,TGTGCCAGCAGCTTCCAGGGCCGAGTGGGGGCCAACGTCCTGACTTTC,CASSFQGRVGANVLTF
TRBD2,many,TRBJ2-1,TRBV20-1,TGCAGTGCTTCACGGACTAGCGGGAGTAGCAATGAGCAGTTCTTC,CSASRTSGSSNEQFF
-,-,TRBJ2-2,TRBV4-2,TGTGCCAGCAGCCCACAGACTAGTTCCGGGGAGCTGTTTTTT,CASSPQTSSGELFF
-,once,TRBJ1-6,TRBV6-5,TGTGCCAGCTGTTACTCGATCGAGGGGGGCTCACCTCTCCACTTT,CASCYSIEGGSPLHF
-,many,TRBJ2-3,TRBV28,TGTGCCAGCAGTTATGGGGCGCGTTTTACAGATACGCAGTATTTT,CASSYGARFTDTQYF
-,once,TRBJ1-2,TRBV12-3/TRBV12-4,TGTGCCGGCAGCAGGGTACGGGGGCCGGATGGCTACACCTTC,CAGSRVRGPDGYTF
-,-,TRBJ1-4,TRBV20-1,TGCAGTGCTAGAGAGGGAGGGAATGAGAAACTGTTTTTC,CSAREGGNEKLFF
TRBD1,-,TRBJ2-7,TRBV30,TGTGCCTGGAGAGGAGGGACAGGGGTCTCCCACGAGCAGTACTTC,CAWRGGTGVSHEQYF